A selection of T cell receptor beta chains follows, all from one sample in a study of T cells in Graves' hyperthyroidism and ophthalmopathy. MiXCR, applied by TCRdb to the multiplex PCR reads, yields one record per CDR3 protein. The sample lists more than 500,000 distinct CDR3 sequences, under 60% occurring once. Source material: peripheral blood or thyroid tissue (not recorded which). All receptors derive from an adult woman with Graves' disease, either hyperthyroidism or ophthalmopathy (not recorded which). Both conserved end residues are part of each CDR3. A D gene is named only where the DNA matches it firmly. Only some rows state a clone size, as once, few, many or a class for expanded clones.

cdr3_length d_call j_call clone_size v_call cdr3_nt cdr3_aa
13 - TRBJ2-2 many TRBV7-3 TGTGCCAGCAGCTTAAAGGGAACCGGGGAGCTGTTTTTT CASSLKGTGELFF
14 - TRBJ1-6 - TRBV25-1 TGTGCCAGCAGTGAACTTGGCAGTAATTCACCCCTCCACTTT CASSELGSNSPLHF
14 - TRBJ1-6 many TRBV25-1 TGTGCCAGCAGTGCCCAGGGTTATAATTCACCCCTCCACTTT CASSAQGYNSPLHF
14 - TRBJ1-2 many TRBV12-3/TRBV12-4 TGTGCCAGCAGTCCGATTGACCCGCACTATGGCTACACCTTC CASSPIDPHYGYTF
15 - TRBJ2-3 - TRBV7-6 TGTGCCAGCAGCATGGAGGGGGCAACGACAGATACGCAGTATTTT CASSMEGATTDTQYF
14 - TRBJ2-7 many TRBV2 TGTGCCAGCAGTGAAGGGACCTCGCTTGGCAAGCAGTACTTC CASSEGTSLGKQYF
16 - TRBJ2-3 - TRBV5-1 TGCGCCAGCAGCTTGCCCGGCAGTAGTAGCACAGATACGCAGTATTTT CASSLPGSSSTDTQYF
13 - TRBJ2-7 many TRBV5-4 TGTGCCAGCAGCTTGGGCCCGGGGGCCGAGCAGTACTTC CASSLGPGAEQYF
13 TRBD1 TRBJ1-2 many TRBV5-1 TGCGCCAGCAGCACCCGGGACAGCTATGGCTACACCTTC CASSTRDSYGYTF
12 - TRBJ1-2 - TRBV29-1 TGCAGTTACTCCGGAGGGCGCTATGGCTACACCTTC CSYSGGRYGYTF
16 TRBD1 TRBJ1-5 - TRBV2 TGTGCCAGCAGTTTAGGGACAGGGATTAGCAATCAGCCCCAGCATTTT CASSLGTGISNQPQHF
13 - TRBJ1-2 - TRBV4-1 TGCGCCAGCAGTACCGGGGCGAACGGAGGCTACACCTTC CASSTGANGGYTF
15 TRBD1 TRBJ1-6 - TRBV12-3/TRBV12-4 TGTGCCAGCAGTTGGCCGGGACAGGGGAATCCACCCCTCCACTTT CASSWPGQGNPPLHF
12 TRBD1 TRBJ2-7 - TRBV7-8 TGTGCCGGGGGACAGGGTAGCTACGAGCAGTACTTC CAGGQGSYEQYF
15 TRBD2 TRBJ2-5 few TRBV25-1 TGTGCCAGCAGTGAAGGGACTAGCGGGAGGGAGACCCAGTACTTC CASSEGTSGRETQYF
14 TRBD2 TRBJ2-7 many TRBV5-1 TGCGCCAGCAGTAGCGGGAGGGCCACCTACGAGCAGTACTTC CASSSGRATYEQYF
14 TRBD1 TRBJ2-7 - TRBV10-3 TGTGCCATCAGTGAATGGGACAGGGGCTACGAGCAGTACTTC CAISEWDRGYEQYF
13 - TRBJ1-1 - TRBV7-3 TGTGCCAGCAGCCCCGTAGCGGGAGCCGGGGCTTTCTTT CASSPVAGAGAFF
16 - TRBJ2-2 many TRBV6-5 TGTGCCAGCAGTCCGAGGGCACCCGCGAACACCGGGGAGCTGTTTTTT CASSPRAPANTGELFF
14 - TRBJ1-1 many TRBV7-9 TGTGCCAGCAGCTTTAGGAGGGGAAACACTGAAGCTTTCTTT CASSFRRGNTEAFF
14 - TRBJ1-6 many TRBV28 TGTGCCAGCAGCCCCTGGACGCATAATTCACCCCTCCACTTT CASSPWTHNSPLHF
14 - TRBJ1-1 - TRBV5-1 TGCGCCAGCAGCTCCCTGATCAGGGACACTGAAGCTTTCTTT CASSSLIRDTEAFF
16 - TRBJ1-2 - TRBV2 TGTGCCAGCAAGACGACCTACGAGCAGGCGAACTATGGCTACACCTTC CASKTTYEQANYGYTF
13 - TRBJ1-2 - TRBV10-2 TGCGCCAGCACCCCTATGGCCGGAGCTGGCTACACCTTC CASTPMAGAGYTF
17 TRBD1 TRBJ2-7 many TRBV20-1 TGCAGTGCTAGAGATCTGCGGGCAGGGGGATGGACTTCCGAGCAGTACTTC CSARDLRAGGWTSEQYF
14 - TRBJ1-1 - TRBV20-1 TGCAGTGCTAGAGCCAACTGGCTCAACACTGAAGCTTTCTTT CSARANWLNTEAFF
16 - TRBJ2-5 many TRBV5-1 TGCGCCAGCAGCTTGAGGTCGACGGGGCTTTTGGAGACCCAGTACTTC CASSLRSTGLLETQYF
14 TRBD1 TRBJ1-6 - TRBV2 TGTGCCAGCACCACGACAGGGGATAATTCACCCCTCCACTTT CASTTTGDNSPLHF
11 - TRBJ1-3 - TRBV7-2 TGTGCCAGCAGCTTAGCTTCCACCATATATTTT CASSLASTIYF
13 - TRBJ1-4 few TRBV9 TGTGCCAGCAGCGTAGGGACAGATGAAAAACTGTTTTTT CASSVGTDEKLFF
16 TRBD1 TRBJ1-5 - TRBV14 TGTGCCAGCAGCCCCCCAGCGGGACAGGGTACTCAGCCCCAGCATTTT CASSPPAGQGTQPQHF
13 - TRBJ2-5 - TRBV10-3 TGTGCCAGCAGTTGGGGGGCCGGAGAGACCCAGTACTTC CASSWGAGETQYF
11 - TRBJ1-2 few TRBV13 TGTGCCAGCAGCAGGGGGGGGAGCTACACCTTC CASSRGGSYTF
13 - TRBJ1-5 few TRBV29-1 TGCAGCGCGAACACAGGCGTCAATCAGCCCCAGCATTTT CSANTGVNQPQHF
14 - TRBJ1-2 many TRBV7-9 TGTGCCAGCAGCTTAGCAGCTACCGATTATGGCTACACCTTC CASSLAATDYGYTF
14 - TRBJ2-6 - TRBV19 TGTGCCAGTAACACAGGGACCGGGGCCAACGTCCTGACTTTC CASNTGTGANVLTF
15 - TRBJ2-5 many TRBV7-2 TGTGCCAGCAGCAAATGGGCCCGGCCCCAAGAGACCCAGTACTTC CASSKWARPQETQYF
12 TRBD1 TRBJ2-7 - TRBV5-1 TGCGCCAGCGCCCGGGACAGCTACGAGCAGTACTTC CASARDSYEQYF
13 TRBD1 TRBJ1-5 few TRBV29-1 TGCAGCTCATTAGACAGGGCGGGGCAGCCCCAGCATTTT CSSLDRAGQPQHF
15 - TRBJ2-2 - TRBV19 TGTGCCAGTAGTACCTCAGAGTATTCCACCGGGGAGCTGTTTTTT CASSTSEYSTGELFF
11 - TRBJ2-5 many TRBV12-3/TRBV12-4 TGTGCCAGCAGTCAACAAGAGACCCAGTACTTC CASSQQETQYF